This passage covers 14 T cell receptor beta chains from one sample sequenced in a study of T cell responses to AZD1222 COVID-19 vaccine. Clones were sequenced by immunoSEQ multiplex PCR, and TCRdb holds only the in-frame ones, with some missing. Of 100,000 to 150,000 clones listed, more than 70% were seen once; the top ten hold roughly 1.6%. Sequenced material: peripheral blood, taken on day 0 of AZD1222 vaccination. The receptors stem from an adult in good health.

V and J are TRBV7-3 and TRBJ2-3; D ambiguous. V lost 1 base to trimming and J lost 2 bases, with 4 bases between them. The CDR3 is made up of 13 amino acids. Germline loops: CDR1 SGHTA, CDR2 FQGTGA. CDR3 nucleotides: TGTGCCAGCAGCTTAATGGTCACAGATACGCAGTATTTT. It specifies CASSLMVTDTQYF. The full variable domain, its missing parts supplied by reference TRBV7-3 and TRBJ2-3, is GAGVSQTPSNKVTEKGKYVELRCDPISGHTALYWYRQSLGQGPEFLIYFQGTGAADDSGLPNDRFFAVRPEGSVSTLKIQRTERGDSAVYLCASSLMVTDTQYFGPGTRLTVL.

The J gene is TRBJ2-7, the V gene TRBV13; the match to TRBD1 covers 8 bases. V shed 1 base and J 0 bases; nucleotides not matched to a gene: 11. The germline CDR1 and CDR2 sequences are PRHDT and FYEKMQ (reference sequence). The CDR3 contains 18 residues. CDR3 amino acids: CASSLAGWGQVLSYEQYF. The DNA of the CDR3 is TGTGCCAGCAGCTTAGCGGGGTGGGGACAGGTCCTCTCCTACGAGCAGTACTTC.

The chain is built from TRBV30 and TRBJ1-2; D ambiguous. The CDR3 consists of 13 residues. V was clipped by 2 bases and J by 0 bases, with 7 bases between them. CDR1 and CDR2 from the germline V gene are GTSNPN and SVGIG (reference sequence). The chain's CDR3 is CAWSWRTNYGYTF. For the CDR3, the DNA is TGTGCCTGGAGTTGGCGAACTAACTATGGCTACACCTTC.

The sample holds one count of this clone. The chain recombines TRBV3-1 (or the pseudogene TRBV3-2) with TRBJ2-7, with D uncertain. V lost 0 bases and J lost 7, with 13 bases in between. The CDR3 loop spans 14 amino acids. Per germline, CDR1 LGHDT and CDR2 YNNKEL (reference sequence). The CDR3 loop is CASSQDNRIGEQYF. CDR3 sequence (DNA): TGTGCCAGCAGCCAAGATAACCGGATTGGGGAGCAGTACTTC.

The CDR3 nucleotides are TGTGCCAGCAGTTTAGCAGACAGTGAAGCTTTCTTT. This codes for CASSLADSEAFF. The V gene is TRBV28, the J gene TRBJ1-1; tentatively, D is TRBD1 (5 bases). V was trimmed by 2 bases and J by 7 bases, leaving 8 bases between them. The CDR3 extends over 12 amino acids. Germline CDR1 and CDR2: MDHEN and SYDVKM.

The V call is TRBV27, the J call TRBJ2-7, with a weak D call TRBD1 (5 bases). CDR3 length: 13 amino acids. V dropped 4 bases and J dropped 2 bases, with 9 bases sitting between them. Germline V gene lookup returns CDR1 MNHEY and CDR2 SMNVEV (reference sequence). DNA for the CDR3: TGTGCCAGCAGTTGGACAAACACCTACGAGCAGTACTTC. Translation gives CASSWTNTYEQYF.

The chain links TRBV27 to TRBJ1-3; D ambiguous. The CDR3 has 15 amino acids. Germline assignment: CDR1 MNHEY and CDR2 SMNVEV (reference sequence). V lost 4 bases, J lost 0 bases, and 10 bases lay in between. CDR3 sequence reads: CASSSGMLSGNTIYF. The CDR3 nucleotides read TGTGCCAGCAGTTCCGGCATGCTCTCTGGAAACACCATATATTTT.

The J gene is TRBJ1-5, the V gene TRBV5-1; D not resolved. The CDR3 contains 13 residues. V was pared by 3 bases and J by 3 bases, with 7 bases between. CDR1 is SGHRS and CDR2 is YFSETQ in the germline V gene. CDR3 in amino acids: CASSSVPNQPQHF. The CDR3 DNA reads TGCGCCAGCAGCTCAGTCCCCAATCAGCCCCAGCATTTT.

CDR3 in DNA: TGTGCCAGCAGCTATAGACAGTCACCCCTCCACTTT. Protein product: CASSYRQSPLHF. J is TRBJ1-6 and V is TRBV7-2; weak D call: TRBD1 (5 bases). Germline V CDR1 and CDR2: SGHTA, FQGNSA. V dropped 4 bases and J dropped 10 bases, with 8 bases sitting between them. The CDR3 is made up of 12 amino acids.

Concerning this clone: Germline and junction disagree at one end, which may indicate a read error. The chain employs TRBV7-9 and TRBJ2-4; D call uncertain. Per the germline V gene, CDR1 is SEHNR and CDR2 is FQNEAQ (reference sequence). The CDR3 covers 13 residues. Written as DNA, the CDR3 is TGTGCCAGCAGCCCGCCCGACAAAGACATTCAGTACTTC. It is translated as CASSPPDKDIQYF.

V is TRBV7-2 and J is TRBJ2-7; D unresolved. This CDR3 contains 15 residues. CDR1 is SGHTA, CDR2 FQGNSA, per germline. Trimming shortened V by 5 bases and J by 0 bases, and 14 bases separated the two germline ends. The chain's CDR3 is CASSPVGYSSYEQYF. In nucleotides, the CDR3 is TGTGCCAGCAGCCCCGTCGGATACAGCTCCTACGAGCAGTACTTC.

V gene TRBV7-3 combines with J gene TRBJ1-1, with TRBD1 matching over 9 bases. This CDR3 is built from 13 residues. Trimming at V came to 4 bases and at J to 5 bases, leaving 2 bases not matched to a gene. Germline assignment: CDR1 SGHTA and CDR2 FQGTGA. As DNA, the CDR3 is TGTGCCAGCAGCTCCGGACAGGGGACTGAAGCTTTCTTT. Translating gives CASSSGQGTEAFF.

V usage is TRBV10-1 and J usage is TRBJ2-1; D is ambiguous. Between the trimmed V and J ends, which lost 2 bases and 9 bases, there was a span of 11 bases. Looked up from germline, CDR1 is WNHNN and CDR2 is SYGVQD (reference sequence). CDR3 length equals 13 residues. CDR3 nucleotides: TGCGCCAGCAGTGAGAGGCACCCCGGTGAGCAGTTCTTC. It encodes CASSERHPGEQFF.

This clone showed up just once. The V and J genes are TRBV11-2 and TRBJ2-2; D remains unclear. Between the trimmed V and J ends, which lost 5 bases and 5 bases, there was a span of 21 bases. Germline V gives CDR1 SGHAT, CDR2 FQNNGV. The CDR3 has 17 amino acids. The CDR3, as DNA: TGTGCCAGCAGCCCGTGGATTGCCAGAAGGCCAACCGGGGAGCTGTTTTTT. Translated, it gives CASSPWIARRPTGELFF.